This T cell receptor (beta chain) appears in the sequencing data of a study of long-term antiretroviral therapy in people with HIV. Looking at the study overall: A decade or so separates the oldest specimens from the later 2015 immediate-ART recommendation. General observations from the study: Those clones which expanded before ART made up the dominant part of the repertoire at all time points.

About this clone itself: Its antigen remains unknown.

Sequencing relied on immunoSEQ assay v3.0, run at survey level. The target of sequencing was about 35,000-50,000 T-cell genomes per sample. Clones were read by immunoSEQ multiplex PCR, and TCRdb kept only the in-frame ones, dropping some. This repertoire shows roughly 39,000 clones, around 88% found once; its top ten account for less than 4%. The J segment lost 0 bases and the V segment lost 8 bases, leaving 4 bases of the junction unmatched. This CDR3 region has 15 residues. Germline V gene data show CDR1 as MNHNS and CDR2 as SASEGT. This TCR was recovered from a woman younger than 35 with HIV. The V gene is TRBV6-1, the J gene TRBJ2-3; TRBD1 matches at 11 bases. Sample: unsorted PBMCs, taken just before starting antiretroviral therapy. The CDR3 DNA reads TGTGCCAGCGGAGGACAGGGGGCCAGCACAGATACGCAGTATTTT. As protein: CASGGQGASTDTQYF.